The 10 T cell receptor beta chains presented below share a single source sample, sequenced in a study of T cells in Graves' hyperthyroidism and ophthalmopathy (dated by TCRdb to the late 2010s). Receptor amplification or capture employed multiplex PCR. TCRdb names Illumina HiSeq 2000 as the instrument used. The TCR beta CDR3 regions were amplified from the RNA transcripts. The first round of RT-PCR for the TCR CDR3 was performed with the HTBI primer set and the Qiagen OneStep RT-PCR kit. Using fastp at Q25 and MiXCR, TCRdb reprocessed the public reads and kept productive beta chains. Each CDR3 protein appears once, grouped with its most common genes and DNA. Here the sample has about 49,000 distinct CDR3 sequences; approximately 50% occur a single time. About 34% of the sample goes to the ten largest clones. Material for sequencing was peripheral blood or thyroid tissue (not recorded which). The receptors derive from a man between 18 and 29 years old with Graves' hyperthyroidism.

This clonotype was recorded at least ten times. The chain joins TRBV7-6 to TRBJ2-7; tentative D call: TRBD2 (6 bases). V lost 5 bases, J lost 3 bases, and 17 bases lay in between. The CDR3 totals 15 residues. Per germline, CDR1 SGHVS and CDR2 FNYEAQ. The CDR3 coding sequence is TGTGCCAGCAGCCCCCAGCCCGCGGGGAGCTACGAGCAGTACTTC. Translating it yields CASSPQPAGSYEQYF.

The chain combines TRBV15 with TRBJ1-3; no firm D call. Trimming shortened V by 0 bases and J by 1 base, and 7 bases separated the two germline ends. This CDR3 is 15 amino acids long. CDR1 LNHNV and CDR2 YYDKDF come from the germline V gene (reference sequence). CDR3 loop: CATSRDRLSGNTIYF. For the CDR3, the DNA is TGTGCCACCAGCAGAGACAGGTTGTCTGGAAACACCATATATTTT.

The chain has TRBV29-1 and TRBJ1-1, with D possibly being TRBD1 (6 bases). Germline assignment: CDR1 SQVTM and CDR2 ANQGSEA. Trimming cost V 3 bases and J 3 bases, with 8 bases left between them. This CDR3 contains 12 residues. DNA of the CDR3: TGCAGCGTTGACACAGGGTACACTGAAGCTTTCTTT. This encodes CSVDTGYTEAFF.

This clonotype was seen at least ten times. This sequence joins TRBV19 and TRBJ2-2, with a possible D match to TRBD1 (6 bases). The CDR3 is 13 amino acids. Per germline, CDR1 LNHDA and CDR2 SQIVND (reference sequence). The ends were cut back, 5 bases at V and 6 bases at J, with 10 bases in the middle. The DNA of the CDR3 is TGTGCCAGTAGTTCTACAGGGTCCGGGGAGCTGTTTTTT. Its protein product is CASSSTGSGELFF.

Ten or more counts support this clonotype. The rearrangement joins TRBV12-3 or TRBV12-4 to TRBJ1-1; D is undetermined. The V gene lost 5 bases and the J gene lost 3 bases, with 16 bases spanning the gap. The CDR3 consists of 15 residues. The CDR3, as DNA: TGTGCCAGCAGTCCCAGGACGGTGGCCGACACTGAAGCTTTCTTT. Protein product: CASSPRTVADTEAFF.

As to this clonotype: A much larger clone differs by one base, so this may be a read error. V is TRBV6-6 and J is TRBJ1-1; no definite D call. The CDR3 has 15 amino acids. The germline V gene has CDR1 MNHNY and CDR2 SVGAGI (reference sequence). CDR3 nucleotide sequence: TGTGCCAGCACCCTCGCGGGGAGGAAGAACGCTGAAGCTTTCTTT. The encoded protein is CASTLAGRKNAEAFF.

This rearrangement joins TRBV7-9 to TRBJ2-7; D is ambiguous. With 5 bases removed from V and 4 bases from J, the gap between germline ends came to 9 bases. The germline V gene has CDR1 SEHNR and CDR2 FQNEAQ (reference sequence). The CDR3 length is 12 residues. The CDR3 loop reads CASSQSTYEQYF. The CDR3, as DNA: TGTGCCAGCAGCCAAAGCACGTACGAGCAGTACTTC.

Ten or more counts support this clonotype. This chain uses TRBV27 with TRBJ1-1; TRBD1 agrees at 8 bases. J lost 10 bases, V lost 5 bases, and 9 bases had no gene match. The CDR3 contains 13 residues. Germline V gene lookup returns CDR1 MNHEY and CDR2 SMNVEV (reference sequence). The CDR3, as DNA: TGTGCCAGCAGTCAGGGCAGGGGGCGCAGAGCTTTCTTT. Its translation: CASSQGRGRRAFF.

V and J are TRBV20-1 and TRBJ2-3; no clear D gene. The CDR3 covers 14 residues. Germline V gene lookup returns CDR1 DFQATT and CDR2 SNEGSKA (reference sequence). The CDR3 here is CSLLTVTLADTQYF. CDR3 in DNA: TGCAGCCTGTTGACTGTAACCCTGGCAGATACGCAGTATTTT.

The chain employs TRBV10-3 and TRBJ1-2, with D uncertain. Trimming cost V 8 bases and J 6 bases, with 7 bases left between them. The CDR3 is 10 amino acids. CDR1 is ENHRY, CDR2 SYGVKD, per germline. In DNA form, the CDR3 reads TGTGCCATCGGCGGGAATGGCTACACCTTC. The encoded protein is CAIGGNGYTF.